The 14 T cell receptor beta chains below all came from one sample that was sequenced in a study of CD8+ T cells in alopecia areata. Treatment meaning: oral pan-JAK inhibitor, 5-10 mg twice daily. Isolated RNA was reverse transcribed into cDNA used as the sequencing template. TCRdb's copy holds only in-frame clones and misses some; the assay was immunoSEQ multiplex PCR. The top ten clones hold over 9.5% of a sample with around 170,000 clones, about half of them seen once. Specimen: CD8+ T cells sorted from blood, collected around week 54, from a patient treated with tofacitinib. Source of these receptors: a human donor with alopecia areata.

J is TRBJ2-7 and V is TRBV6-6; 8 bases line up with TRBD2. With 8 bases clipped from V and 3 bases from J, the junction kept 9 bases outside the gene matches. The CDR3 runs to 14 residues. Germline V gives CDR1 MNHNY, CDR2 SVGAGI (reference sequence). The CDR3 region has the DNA TGTGCCAGCTCCTTAGCGGGAACTAGCTACGAGCAGTACTTC. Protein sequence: CASSLAGTSYEQYF.

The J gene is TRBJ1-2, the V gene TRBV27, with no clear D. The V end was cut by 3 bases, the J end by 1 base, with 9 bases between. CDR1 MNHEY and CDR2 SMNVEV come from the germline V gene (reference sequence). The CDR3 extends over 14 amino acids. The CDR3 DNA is TGTGCCAGCAGTTTGCACGGGGTTAACTATGGCTACACCTTC. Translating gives CASSLHGVNYGYTF.

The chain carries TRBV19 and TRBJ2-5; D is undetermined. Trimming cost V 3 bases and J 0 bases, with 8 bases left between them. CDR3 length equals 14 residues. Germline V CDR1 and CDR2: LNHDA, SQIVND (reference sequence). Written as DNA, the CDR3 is TGTGCCAGTAGTATCCCTGCGGACCAAGAGACCCAGTACTTC. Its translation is CASSIPADQETQYF.

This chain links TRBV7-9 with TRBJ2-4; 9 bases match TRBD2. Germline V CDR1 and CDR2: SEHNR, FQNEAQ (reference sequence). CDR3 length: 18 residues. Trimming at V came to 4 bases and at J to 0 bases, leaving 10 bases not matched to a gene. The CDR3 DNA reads TGTGCCAGCAGCTGGGGGGCTAGCGGGGACCTAGCCAAAAACATTCAGTACTTC. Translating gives CASSWGASGDLAKNIQYF.

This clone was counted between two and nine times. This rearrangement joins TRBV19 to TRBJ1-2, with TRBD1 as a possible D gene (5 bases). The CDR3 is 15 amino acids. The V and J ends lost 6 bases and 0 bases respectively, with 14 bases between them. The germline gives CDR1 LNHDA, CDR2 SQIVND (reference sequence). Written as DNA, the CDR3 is TGTGCCAGTAGCCTTGGACATACGGCTAACTATGGCTACACCTTC. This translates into CASSLGHTANYGYTF.

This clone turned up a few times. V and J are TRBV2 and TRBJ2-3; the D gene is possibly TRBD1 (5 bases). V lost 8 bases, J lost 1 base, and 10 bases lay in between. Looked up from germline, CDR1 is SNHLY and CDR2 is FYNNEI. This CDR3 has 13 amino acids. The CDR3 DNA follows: TGTGCCAGCGGGGCGCTCCGCACAGATACGCAGTATTTT. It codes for CASGALRTDTQYF.

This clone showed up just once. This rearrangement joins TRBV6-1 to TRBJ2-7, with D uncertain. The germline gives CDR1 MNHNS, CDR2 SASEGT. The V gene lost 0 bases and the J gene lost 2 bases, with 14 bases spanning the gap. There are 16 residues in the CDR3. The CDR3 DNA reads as TGTGCCAGCAGTGAAGCGCTTCGCGGATTAACCTACGAGCAGTACTTC. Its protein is CASSEALRGLTYEQYF.

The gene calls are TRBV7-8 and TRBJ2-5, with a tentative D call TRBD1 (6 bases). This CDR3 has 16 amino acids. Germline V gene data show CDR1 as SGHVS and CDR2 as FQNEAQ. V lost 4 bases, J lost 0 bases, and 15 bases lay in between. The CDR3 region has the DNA TGTGCCAGCAGCTCCACGAACAGGGCGAACCAAGAGACCCAGTACTTC. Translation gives CASSSTNRANQETQYF.

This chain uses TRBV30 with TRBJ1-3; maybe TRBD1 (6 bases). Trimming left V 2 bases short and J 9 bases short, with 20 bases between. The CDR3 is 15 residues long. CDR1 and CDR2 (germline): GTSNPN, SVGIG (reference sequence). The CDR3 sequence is CAWSLFVDSRRTIYF. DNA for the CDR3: TGTGCCTGGAGTCTCTTCGTGGACAGCCGCCGCACCATATATTTT.

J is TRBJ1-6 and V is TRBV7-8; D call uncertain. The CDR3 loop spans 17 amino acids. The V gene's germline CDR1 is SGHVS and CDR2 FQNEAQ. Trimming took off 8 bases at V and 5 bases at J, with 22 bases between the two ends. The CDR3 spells CASSPTPNSSHNSPLHF. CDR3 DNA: TGTGCCAGCTCCCCAACCCCAAATTCCAGTCATAATTCACCCCTCCACTTT.

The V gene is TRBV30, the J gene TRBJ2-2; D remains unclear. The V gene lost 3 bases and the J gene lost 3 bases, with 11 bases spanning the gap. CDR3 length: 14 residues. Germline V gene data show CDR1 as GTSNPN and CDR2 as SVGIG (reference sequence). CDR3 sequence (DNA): TGTGCCTGGAGACTGCCCTGGGACACCGGGGAGCTGTTTTTT. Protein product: CAWRLPWDTGELFF.

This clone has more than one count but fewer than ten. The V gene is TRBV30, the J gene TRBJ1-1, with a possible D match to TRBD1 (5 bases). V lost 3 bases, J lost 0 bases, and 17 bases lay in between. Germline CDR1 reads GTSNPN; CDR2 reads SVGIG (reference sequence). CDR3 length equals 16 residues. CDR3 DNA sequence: TGTGCCTGGAGCCGCGACAGAAGAGACATGAACACTGAAGCTTTCTTT. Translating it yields CAWSRDRRDMNTEAFF. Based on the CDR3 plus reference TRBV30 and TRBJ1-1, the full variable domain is SQTIHQWPATLVQPVGSPLSLECTVEGTSNPNLYWYRQAAGRGLQLLFYSVGIGQISSEVPQNLSASRPQDRQFILSSKKLLLSDSGFYLCAWSRDRRDMNTEAFFGQGTRLTVV.

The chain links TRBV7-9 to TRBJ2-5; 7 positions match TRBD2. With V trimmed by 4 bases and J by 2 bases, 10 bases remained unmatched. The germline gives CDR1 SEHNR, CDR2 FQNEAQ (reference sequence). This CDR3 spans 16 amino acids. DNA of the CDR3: TGTGCCAGCAGCTCTGCGAGCGGGGTGATACAAGAGACCCAGTACTTC. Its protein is CASSSASGVIQETQYF.

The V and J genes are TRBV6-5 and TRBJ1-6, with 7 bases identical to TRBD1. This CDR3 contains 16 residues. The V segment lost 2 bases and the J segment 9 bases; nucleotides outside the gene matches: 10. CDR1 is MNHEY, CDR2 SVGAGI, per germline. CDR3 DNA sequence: TGTGCCAGCAGTTACGGGAAGACAGGGACTGGTTCACCCCTCCACTTT. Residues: CASSYGKTGTGSPLHF.